This T cell receptor beta chain comes out of a study of shared clonotypes between healthy human individuals. As concerns this clone: Its antigen is unidentified.

All participating donors were Caucasian adults from Nashville, Tennessee. It was across several immunoSEQ plates that each subset's genomic DNA was evenly split. Around 220 ng DNA, tens of thousands of T cell genomes, went into each sorted-subset replicate PCR. Profiled with immunoSEQ multiplex PCR; TCRdb holds only in-frame clones, not every one. The data show 2 million to 2.5 million clones, 80% to 95% seen once. Study conclusions and caveats: Some clonotypes were shared by all four sorted-subset donors, while others were not shared. The non-shared ones had lower generation probabilities than the shared ones.

V dropped 7 bases and J dropped 0 bases, with 13 bases sitting between them. The length of the CDR3 is 15 residues. Germline CDR1 and CDR2: SGHTA and FQGTGA. The receptor comes from a man between 18 and 29 years old in good health. Some clones in this sample may be carry-over from other donors' samples. The V gene is TRBV7-3, the J gene TRBJ2-1; perhaps TRBD1 as D (6 bases). The specimen was naive CD4+ T cells from PBMCs. Regarding subset: CD45RA+ positively selected. The CDR3 region has the DNA TGTGCCAGCATCCCTCAGGGGAGCTCCTACAATGAGCAGTTCTTC. Its translation is CASIPQGSSYNEQFF.